The sequence of this TCR beta chain was determined in a study of T and B cells in COVID-19 patients. Study at large: The recovered patients had mostly mild to moderate COVID-19 with outpatient management.

From blood, roughly 240-550 ng of genomic DNA served as TRB template. CDR1 and CDR2 (germline): SGHTA, FQGNSA. V lost 0 bases to trimming and J lost 6 bases, with 12 bases between them. CDR3 length: 15 amino acids. This clonotype was detected a few times. BIOMED2 TRB-A/B primer pools were used in multiplex TRB PCR. TCRdb reprocessed the multiplex PCR reads with MiXCR, giving one entry per CDR3 protein. The repertoire consists of about 7,000 distinct CDR3 sequences, with approximately 24% occurring once and the leading ten covering 11%. Input material: blood. The TCR comes from a human donor with active COVID-19. The chain joins TRBV7-2 to TRBJ2-1; D remains unclear. Here the CDR3 DNA reads TGTGCCAGCAGCTTAGCTCCCCAATCCGGCAATGAGCAGTTCTTC. Its protein is CASSLAPQSGNEQFF.